Given below is one TCR beta chain in context. These data originate in a study of human versus mouse CDR3 diversity and MHC coevolution. The germline V and J ends were trimmed by 6 bases and 1 base, with 10 bases remaining between them. Germline V CDR1 and CDR2: MNHEY, SVGAGI. This CDR3 is 13 amino acids long. The assay was immunoSEQ multiplex PCR, and TCRdb's table has in-frame clones only and misses some. Of roughly 81,000 clones in the sample, 85% to 95% were seen once. Source material: naive CD4+ T cells from blood. Subset specified: CD45RO-negative CD62L-positive naive CD4 T cells. The rearrangement uses TRBV6-5 and TRBJ2-7, with D perhaps matching TRBD2 (6 bases). This TCR came from a person aged 25 to 75 in good health. CDR3: CASSRGTSYEQYF. In DNA form, the CDR3 reads TGTGCCAGCAGCCGGGGGACTTCCTACGAGCAGTACTTC.